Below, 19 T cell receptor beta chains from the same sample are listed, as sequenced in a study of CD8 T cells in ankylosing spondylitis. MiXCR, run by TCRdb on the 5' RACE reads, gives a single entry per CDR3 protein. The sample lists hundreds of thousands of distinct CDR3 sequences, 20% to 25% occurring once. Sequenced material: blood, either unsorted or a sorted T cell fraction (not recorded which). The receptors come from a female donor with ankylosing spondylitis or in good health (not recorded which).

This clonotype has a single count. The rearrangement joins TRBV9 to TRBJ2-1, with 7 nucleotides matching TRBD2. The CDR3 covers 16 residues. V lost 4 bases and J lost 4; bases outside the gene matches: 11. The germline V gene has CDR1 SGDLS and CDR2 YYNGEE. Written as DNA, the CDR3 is TGTGCCAGCAGCCCCCACCGGGACTACCTATACAATGAGCAGTTCTTC. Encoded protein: CASSPHRDYLYNEQFF.

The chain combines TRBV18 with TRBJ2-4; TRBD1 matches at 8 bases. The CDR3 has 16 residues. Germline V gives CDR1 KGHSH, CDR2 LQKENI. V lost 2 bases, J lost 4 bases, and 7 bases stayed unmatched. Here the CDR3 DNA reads TGTGCCAGCTCACCAACCAGGGGGCAAGAGAAAAACATTCAGTACTTC. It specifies CASSPTRGQEKNIQYF. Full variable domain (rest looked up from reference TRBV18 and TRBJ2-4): NAGVMQNPRHLVRRRGQEARLRCSPMKGHSHVYWYRQLPEEGLKFMVYLQKENIIDESGMPKERFSAEFPKEGPSILRIQQVVRGDSAAYFCASSPTRGQEKNIQYFGAGTRLSVL.

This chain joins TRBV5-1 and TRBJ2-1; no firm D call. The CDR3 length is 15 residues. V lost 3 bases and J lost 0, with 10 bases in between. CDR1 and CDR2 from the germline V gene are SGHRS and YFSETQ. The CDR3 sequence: CASSSRISSYNEQFF. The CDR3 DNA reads TGCGCCAGCAGCTCCCGGATCAGCTCCTACAATGAGCAGTTCTTC.

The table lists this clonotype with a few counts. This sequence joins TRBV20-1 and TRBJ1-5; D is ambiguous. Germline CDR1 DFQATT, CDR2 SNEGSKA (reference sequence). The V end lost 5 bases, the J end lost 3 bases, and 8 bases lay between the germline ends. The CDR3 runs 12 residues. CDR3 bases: TGCAGTGCTCCCTACCTCAATCAGCCCCAGCATTTT. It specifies CSAPYLNQPQHF.

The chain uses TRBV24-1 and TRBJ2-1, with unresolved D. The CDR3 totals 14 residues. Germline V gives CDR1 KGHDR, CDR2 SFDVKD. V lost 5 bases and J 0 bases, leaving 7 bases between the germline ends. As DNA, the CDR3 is TGTGCCACCAGTGCTGGGATCTCCTACAATGAGCAGTTCTTC. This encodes CATSAGISYNEQFF.

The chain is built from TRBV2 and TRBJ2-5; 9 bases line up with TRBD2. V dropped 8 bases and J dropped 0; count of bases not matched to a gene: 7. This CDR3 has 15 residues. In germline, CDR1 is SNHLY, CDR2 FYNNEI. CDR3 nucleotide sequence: TGTGCCAGCGGGCGGGAGGGCCAGTACCAAGAGACCCAGTACTTC. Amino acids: CASGREGQYQETQYF.

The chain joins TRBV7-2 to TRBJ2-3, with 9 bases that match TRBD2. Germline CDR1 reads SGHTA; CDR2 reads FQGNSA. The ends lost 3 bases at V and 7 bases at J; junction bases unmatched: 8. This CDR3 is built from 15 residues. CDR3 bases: TGTGCCAGCAGCTTCACAGCGGGAGGCATCCATACGCAGTATTTT. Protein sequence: CASSFTAGGIHTQYF. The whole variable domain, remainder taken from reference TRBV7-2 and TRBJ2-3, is GAGVSQSPSNKVTEKGKDVELRCDPISGHTALYWYRQSLGQGLEFLIYFQGNSAPDKSGLPSDRFSAERTGGSVSTLTIQRTQQEDSAVYLCASSFTAGGIHTQYFGPGTRLTVL.

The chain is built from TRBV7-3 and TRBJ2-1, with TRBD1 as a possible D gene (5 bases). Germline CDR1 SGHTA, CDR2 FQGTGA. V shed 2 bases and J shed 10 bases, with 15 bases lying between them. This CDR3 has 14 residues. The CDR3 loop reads CASSLSHTPGEQFF. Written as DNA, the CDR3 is TGTGCCAGCAGCTTATCCCACACACCAGGGGAGCAGTTCTTC.

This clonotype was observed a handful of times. CDR3 in amino acids: CASSPRTVKYEAFF. The CDR3 nucleotides read TGTGCCAGCAGCCCACGGACGGTCAAGTATGAAGCTTTCTTT. The chain recombines TRBV5-5 with TRBJ1-1; unclear D gene. The CDR3 totals 14 residues. CDR1 SGHKS and CDR2 YYEKEE come from the germline V gene (reference sequence). Trimming stripped 4 bases from V and 7 bases from J, with 17 bases between.

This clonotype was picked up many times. The CDR3 sequence is CASSRGMNTEAFF. CDR3 sequence (DNA): TGCGCCAGCAGTAGGGGTATGAACACTGAAGCTTTCTTT. The chain recombines TRBV10-1 with TRBJ1-1, with D tentatively TRBD1 (5 bases). The CDR3 sequence is 13 residues long. CDR1 and CDR2 from the germline V gene are WNHNN and SYGVQD (reference sequence). Trimming removed 5 bases from V and 0 bases from J, with 7 bases in between.

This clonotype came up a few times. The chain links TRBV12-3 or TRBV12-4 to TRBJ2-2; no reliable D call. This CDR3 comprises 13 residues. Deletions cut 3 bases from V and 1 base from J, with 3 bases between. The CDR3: CASSFRNTGELFF. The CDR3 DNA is TGTGCCAGCAGTTTTAGGAACACCGGGGAGCTGTTTTTT.

This CDR3 is CASSHGLAGGGDEQYF. CDR3 bases: TGCGCCAGCAGCCACGGACTAGCGGGAGGCGGGGACGAGCAGTACTTC. The chain employs TRBV4-1 and TRBJ2-7; TRBD2 aligns across 14 bases. Germline V gives CDR1 MGHRA, CDR2 YSYEKL. The CDR3 is 16 amino acids. Trimming at V came to 3 bases and at J to 5 bases, leaving 6 bases not matched to a gene.

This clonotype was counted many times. The CDR3 region has the DNA TGTGCCAGCAAACGTAGCGGAACTTACAATGAGCAGTTCTTC. It specifies CASKRSGTYNEQFF. The chain couples TRBV6-2 or TRBV6-3 to TRBJ2-1; possible D gene TRBD2, 6 bases. The CDR3 totals 14 residues. Germline-derived CDR1 and CDR2 are MNHEY and SVGEGT. The germline V and J ends were trimmed by 7 bases and 4 bases, with 14 bases remaining between them.

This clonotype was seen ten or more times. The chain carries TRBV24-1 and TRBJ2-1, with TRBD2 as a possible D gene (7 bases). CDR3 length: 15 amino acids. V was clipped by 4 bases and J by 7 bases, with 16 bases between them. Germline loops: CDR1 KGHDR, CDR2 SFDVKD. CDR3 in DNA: TGTGCCACCAGTGAGGGGGCGCGGGGGACGAATGAGCAGTTCTTC. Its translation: CATSEGARGTNEQFF.

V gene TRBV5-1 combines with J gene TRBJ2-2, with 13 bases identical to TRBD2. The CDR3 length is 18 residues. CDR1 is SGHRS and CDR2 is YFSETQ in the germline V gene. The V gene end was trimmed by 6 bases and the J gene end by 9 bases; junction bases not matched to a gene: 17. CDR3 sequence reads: CASKELAGGPTEFWELFF. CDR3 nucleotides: TGCGCCAGCAAGGAACTAGCGGGAGGGCCTACTGAGTTCTGGGAGCTGTTTTTT. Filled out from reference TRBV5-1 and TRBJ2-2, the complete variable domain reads KAGVTQTPRYLIKTRGQQVTLSCSPISGHRSVSWYQQTPGQGLQFLFEYFSETQRNKGNFPGRFSGRQFSNSRSEMNVSTLELGDSALYLCASKELAGGPTEFWELFFGEGSRLTVL.

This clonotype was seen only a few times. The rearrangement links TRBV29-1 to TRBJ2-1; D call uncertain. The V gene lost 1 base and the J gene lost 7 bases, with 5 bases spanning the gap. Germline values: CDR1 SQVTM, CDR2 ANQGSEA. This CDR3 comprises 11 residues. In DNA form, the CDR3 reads TGCAGCGTTGAAGTGATGAATGAGCAGTTCTTC. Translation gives CSVEVMNEQFF.

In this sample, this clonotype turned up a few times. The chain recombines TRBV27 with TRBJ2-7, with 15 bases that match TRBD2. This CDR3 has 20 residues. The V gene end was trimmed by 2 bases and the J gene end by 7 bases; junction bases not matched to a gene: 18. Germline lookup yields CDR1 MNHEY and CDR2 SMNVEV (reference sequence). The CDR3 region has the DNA TGTGCCAGCAGTTTAACCCTCGGGACTAGCGGGAGGCCATATTTTTGGGAGCAGTACTTC. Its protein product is CASSLTLGTSGRPYFWEQYF.

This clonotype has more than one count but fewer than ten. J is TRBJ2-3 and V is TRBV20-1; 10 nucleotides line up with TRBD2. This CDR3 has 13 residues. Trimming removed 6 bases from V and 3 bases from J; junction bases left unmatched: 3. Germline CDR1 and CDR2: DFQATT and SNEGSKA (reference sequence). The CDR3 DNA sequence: TGCAGTGCCCTAGCGGGAGCTACAGATACGCAGTATTTT. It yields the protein CSALAGATDTQYF.

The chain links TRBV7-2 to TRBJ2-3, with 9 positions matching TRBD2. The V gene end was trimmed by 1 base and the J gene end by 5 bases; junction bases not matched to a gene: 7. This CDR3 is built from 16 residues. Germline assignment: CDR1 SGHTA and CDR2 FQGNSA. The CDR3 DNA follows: TGTGCCAGCAGCTTAGTCCTAGCGGGGTTCGGAGATACGCAGTATTTT. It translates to CASSLVLAGFGDTQYF.